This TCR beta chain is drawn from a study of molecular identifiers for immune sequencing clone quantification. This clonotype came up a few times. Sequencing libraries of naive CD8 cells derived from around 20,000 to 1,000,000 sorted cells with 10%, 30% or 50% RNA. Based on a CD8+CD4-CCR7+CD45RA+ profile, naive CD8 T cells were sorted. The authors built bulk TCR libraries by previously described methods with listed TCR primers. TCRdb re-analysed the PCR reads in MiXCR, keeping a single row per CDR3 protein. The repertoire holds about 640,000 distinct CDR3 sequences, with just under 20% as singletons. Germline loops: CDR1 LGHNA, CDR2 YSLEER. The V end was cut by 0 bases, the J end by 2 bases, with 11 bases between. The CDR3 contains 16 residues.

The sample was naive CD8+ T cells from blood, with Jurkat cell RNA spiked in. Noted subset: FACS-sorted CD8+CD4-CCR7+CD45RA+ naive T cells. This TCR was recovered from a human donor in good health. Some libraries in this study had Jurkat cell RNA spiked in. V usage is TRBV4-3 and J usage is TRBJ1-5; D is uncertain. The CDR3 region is CASSQDSGLGNQPQHF. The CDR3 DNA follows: TGCGCCAGCAGCCAAGATTCGGGTTTAGGCAATCAGCCCCAGCATTTT.